The clone carrying this T cell receptor (beta chain) showed up just a few times. The target antigen is unknown. This sample is drawn from a study of T cells in Graves' hyperthyroidism and ophthalmopathy. Graves' hyperthyroidism was deemed stable given no ophthalmopathy progression within 18 months. V dropped 0 bases and J dropped 5; count of bases not matched to a gene: 5. This CDR3 is 16 amino acids long. In germline, CDR1 is SQVTM, CDR2 ANQGSEA. Notes on the study in general: Ophthalmopathy stood apart from stable hyperthyroidism in a 13 V-J model. Before onset, ophthalmopathy was predicted by the model a median approximately 6.7 months earlier.

Amplification of TCR beta CDR3 regions was performed using RNA transcripts as template. RT-PCR in the first round (using the HTBI primer set) targeted the TCR CDR3. Using its own MiXCR run on the multiplex PCR reads, TCRdb lists one record per CDR3 protein. The data show 350,000 or so distinct CDR3 sequences, about 20% seen once. The TCR comes from a woman in her fifties or sixties with Graves' hyperthyroidism. Sequencing input: blood. The V and J genes are TRBV29-1 and TRBJ2-2; 11 bases are shared with TRBD1. CDR3 sequence (DNA): TGCAGCGTTGAAGACGGGACAGGGGGGCGTACCGGGGAGCTGTTTTTT. This codes for CSVEDGTGGRTGELFF.